One and the same sample provided the 14 T cell receptor beta chains below, sequenced in a study of shared clonotypes between healthy human individuals. Measured with immunoSEQ multiplex PCR; TCRdb has only the in-frame clones, and not every one. The data show some 630,000 clones, about two thirds seen once. Sample: memory CD4+ T cells sorted from blood. Subset indicated: CD45RA-negative fraction. These receptors all come from a woman aged 30 to 39 in good health.

This clone was counted between two and nine times. Different DNA sequences within this sample yield the same CDR3. The genes are TRBV7-2 and TRBJ2-1; 11 bases align to TRBD2. From germline, CDR1 is SGHTA and CDR2 FQGNSA. Trimming took 3 bases from V and 8 from J; bases not matched to a gene: 6. The CDR3 totals 15 residues. The CDR3 reads CASSLLAGGGHEQFF. The CDR3 DNA sequence: TGTGCCAGCAGCTTGCTAGCGGGAGGAGGGCATGAGCAGTTCTTC.

J is TRBJ2-4 and V is TRBV6-5, with D uncertain. The germline V gene has CDR1 MNHEY and CDR2 SVGAGI. V gave up 6 bases and J gave up 1 base, with 10 bases separating them. This CDR3 spans 14 amino acids. In DNA, the CDR3 is TGTGCCAGCAGCCCCACACCGGCCAAAAACATTCAGTACTTC. It is translated as CASSPTPAKNIQYF.

The rearrangement uses TRBV6-5 and TRBJ1-2, with D hard to call. V shed 0 bases and J shed 8 bases, with 13 bases lying between them. Germline CDR1 reads MNHEY; CDR2 reads SVGAGI. This CDR3 is 14 amino acids long. CDR3 in DNA: TGTGCCAGCAGTTACTCTGCCAATAATGGGGGCTACACCTTC. Amino acid sequence: CASSYSANNGGYTF.

This clone was seen a single time. This rearrangement joins TRBV18 to TRBJ1-5; D is perhaps TRBD1 (5 bases). CDR1 is KGHSH and CDR2 is LQKENI in the germline V gene. The V and J ends lost 2 bases and 7 bases respectively, with 12 bases between them. The CDR3 loop spans 14 amino acids. In DNA form, the CDR3 reads TGTGCCAGCTCACCAGGGGAACGGGGCCAGCCCCAGCATTTT. Amino acids: CASSPGERGQPQHF.

Regarding this clone: In the same sample, other DNA sequences code for this CDR3. The chain is built from TRBV2 and TRBJ2-5; 10 positions agree with TRBD2. The CDR3 has 14 amino acids. Germline V gives CDR1 SNHLY, CDR2 FYNNEI. Trimming cost V 6 bases and J 5 bases; bases outside gene matches: 6. Written as DNA, the CDR3 is TGTGCCAGCAGAGTAGCGGGAGGTGGTGAGACCCAGTACTTC. Its protein product is CASRVAGGGETQYF.

The V and J genes are TRBV30 and TRBJ1-4, with TRBD1 as a possible D gene (5 bases). From germline, CDR1 is GTSNPN and CDR2 SVGIG (reference sequence). The CDR3 sequence is 14 residues long. Trimming removed 3 bases at V and 8 bases at J, with 16 bases between. The CDR3 is CAWSAKGAGEKLFF. CDR3 nucleotide sequence: TGTGCCTGGAGCGCCAAAGGGGCAGGGGAAAAACTGTTTTTT.

V usage is TRBV6-1 and J usage is TRBJ1-5; 7 positions agree with TRBD1. V was pared by 8 bases and J by 9 bases, with 10 bases of the junction left unmatched. CDR3 length: 13 amino acids. CDR1 and CDR2 from the germline V gene are MNHNS and SASEGT. The CDR3 DNA is TGTGCCAGCGGGACAGTTGCTGTAGTGCCCCAGCATTTT. Residues: CASGTVAVVPQHF.

This chain connects TRBV28 to TRBJ1-4; D remains ambiguous. V was clipped by 4 bases and J by 8 bases, with 14 bases between them. The CDR3 has 14 residues. CDR1 is MDHEN, CDR2 SYDVKM, per germline. CDR3 nucleotide sequence: TGTGCCAGCAGTTCCCAGCCGGTCGCCGAAAAACTGTTTTTT. This sequence encodes CASSSQPVAEKLFF.

This clone was recorded a few times. The rearrangement uses TRBV10-1 and TRBJ2-7; D ambiguous. Trimming stripped 6 bases from V and 0 bases from J, with 3 bases between. The CDR3 totals 11 residues. Germline lookup yields CDR1 WNHNN and CDR2 SYGVQD (reference sequence). The CDR3 nucleotides read TGCGCCAGCAGGCACTCCTACGAGCAGTACTTC. It specifies CASRHSYEQYF.

This rearrangement joins TRBV5-1 to TRBJ2-3; the D is unclear. Trimming left V 7 bases short and J 8 bases short, with 11 bases between. CDR3 length: 11 residues. Germline CDR1 and CDR2: SGHRS and YFSETQ. As DNA, the CDR3 is TGCGCCAGCGGTGGGTGGGGTACGCAGTATTTT. Translation gives CASGGWGTQYF. The full variable domain, with the rest looked up from reference TRBV5-1 and TRBJ2-3, is KAGVTQTPRYLIKTRGQQVTLSCSPISGHRSVSWYQQTPGQGLQFLFEYFSETQRNKGNFPGRFSGRQFSNSRSEMNVSTLELGDSALYLCASGGWGTQYFGPGTRLTVL.

In this sample, this clone turned up a few times. This chain connects TRBV29-1 to TRBJ1-3; unclear D gene. From germline, CDR1 is SQVTM and CDR2 ANQGSEA. The ends were cut back, 4 bases at V and 0 bases at J, with 4 bases in the middle. This CDR3 is 12 amino acids long. CDR3 protein: CSVVPSGNTIYF. CDR3 DNA sequence: TGCAGCGTTGTCCCCTCTGGAAACACCATATATTTT.

J is TRBJ2-7 and V is TRBV6-5, with D possibly being TRBD1 or TRBD2 (5 bases each). The CDR3 totals 15 residues. V shed 0 bases and J shed 5 bases, with 14 bases lying between them. Germline CDR1 MNHEY, CDR2 SVGAGI. The DNA for the CDR3 is TGTGCCAGCAGTTACTCGAGGCAGGGAGCTCACGAGCAGTACTTC. Amino acids: CASSYSRQGAHEQYF.

This clone has a single count. This rearrangement joins TRBV11-3 to TRBJ2-7; D not resolved. Germline V gene data show CDR1 as SGHNT and CDR2 as YENEEA. Trimming removed 8 bases at V and 3 bases at J, with 8 bases between. The CDR3 runs 11 residues. CDR3 protein: CASVEYYEQYF. CDR3 DNA: TGTGCCAGCGTGGAGTACTACGAGCAGTACTTC.

J is TRBJ1-1 and V is TRBV11-1; maybe TRBD1 (5 bases). Trimming shortened V by 5 bases and J by 0 bases, and 13 bases separated the two germline ends. The CDR3 is 15 amino acids. Germline V lookup: CDR1 SGHAT, CDR2 FQDESV (reference sequence). As DNA, the CDR3 is TGTGCCAGCAGCCCCCGGACAAACCTGAACACTGAAGCTTTCTTT. It codes for CASSPRTNLNTEAFF.